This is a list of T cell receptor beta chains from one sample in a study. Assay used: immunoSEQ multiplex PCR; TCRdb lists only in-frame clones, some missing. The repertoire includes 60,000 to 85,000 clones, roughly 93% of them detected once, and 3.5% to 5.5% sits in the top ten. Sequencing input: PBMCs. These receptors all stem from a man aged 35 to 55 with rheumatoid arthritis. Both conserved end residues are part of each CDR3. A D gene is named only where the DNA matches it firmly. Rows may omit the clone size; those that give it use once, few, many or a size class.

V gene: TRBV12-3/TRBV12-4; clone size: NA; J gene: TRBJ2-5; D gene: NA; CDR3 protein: CASTRQTQETQYF; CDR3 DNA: TGTGCCAGCACTCGGCAAACCCAAGAGACCCAGTACTTC
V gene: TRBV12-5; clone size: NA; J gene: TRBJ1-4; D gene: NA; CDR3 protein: CASGLGHSDGKLFF; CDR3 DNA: TGTGCTAGTGGTTTGGGTCATTCCGACGGAAAACTGTTTTTT
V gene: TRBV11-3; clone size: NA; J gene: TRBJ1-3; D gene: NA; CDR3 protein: CASSLDSSTIYF; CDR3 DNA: TGTGCCAGCAGCTTAGATTCCTCCACCATATATTTT
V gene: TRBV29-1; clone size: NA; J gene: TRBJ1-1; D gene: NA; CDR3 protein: CSVSQDGGEAFF; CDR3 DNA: TGCAGCGTCTCACAGGATGGGGGTGAAGCTTTCTTT
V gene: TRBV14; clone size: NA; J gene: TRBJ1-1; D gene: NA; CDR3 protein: CASSQAVVNTEAFF; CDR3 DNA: TGTGCCAGCAGCCAAGCGGTAGTGAACACTGAAGCTTTCTTT
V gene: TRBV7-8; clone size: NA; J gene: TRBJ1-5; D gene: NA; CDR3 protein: CASSLGVVLNQPQHF; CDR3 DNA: TGTGCCAGCAGCTTAGGGGTGGTCCTCAATCAGCCCCAGCATTTT
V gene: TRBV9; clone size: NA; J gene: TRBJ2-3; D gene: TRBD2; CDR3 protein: CASSPRGVGADTQYF; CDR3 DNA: TGTGCCAGCAGCCCCCGGGGGGTGGGGGCAGATACGCAGTATTTT
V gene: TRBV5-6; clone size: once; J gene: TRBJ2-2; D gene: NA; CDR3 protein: CASSLRLRISSGELFF; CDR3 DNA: TGTGCCAGCAGTCTGCGCTTGCGAATTTCCTCCGGGGAGCTGTTTTTT
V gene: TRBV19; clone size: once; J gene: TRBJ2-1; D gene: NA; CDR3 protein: CASMGASRPNEQFF; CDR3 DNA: TGTGCCAGTATGGGGGCCAGTCGCCCCAATGAGCAGTTCTTC
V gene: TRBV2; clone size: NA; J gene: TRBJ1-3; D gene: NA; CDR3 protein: CASSEETGLGTIYF; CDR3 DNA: TGTGCCAGCAGTGAAGAGACAGGTCTGGGCACCATATATTTT
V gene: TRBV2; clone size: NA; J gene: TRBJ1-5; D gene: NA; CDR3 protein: CASSDWAGSQPQHF; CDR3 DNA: TGTGCCAGCAGTGATTGGGCAGGGAGTCAGCCCCAGCATTTT
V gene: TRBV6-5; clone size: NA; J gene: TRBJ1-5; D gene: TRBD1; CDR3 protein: CASSWDRVKPQHF; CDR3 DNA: TGTGCCAGCAGTTGGGACAGGGTCAAGCCCCAGCATTTT